This TCR beta chain was observed in a study of response to subunit inactivated influenza vaccine. Broader study findings: Authors suggested few new T cells are recruited by each seasonal influenza vaccination.

Looked up from germline, CDR1 is SEHNR and CDR2 is FQNEAQ (reference sequence). The junction had 8 bases not matched to a gene; V was cut back by 5 bases and J by 1 base. The CDR3 consists of 16 residues. Of note for this clonotype: Its specificity is not known.

TCRdb analysed the RT-PCR reads with MiXCR anew, one entry per CDR3 protein. The sample shows around 190,000 distinct CDR3 sequences, 14% of them seen only once. This chain connects TRBV7-9 to TRBJ2-3; 8 positions agree with TRBD2. The starting material was CD8+ T cells sorted from PBMCs, obtained more than 4 days after vaccination. This TCR was sampled from a man over 45 who received an inactivated influenza vaccine. Here the CDR3 reads CASSPGAGGRTDTQYF. Written as DNA, the CDR3 is TGTGCCAGCAGCCCAGGGGCGGGAGGACGCACAGATACGCAGTATTTT. Full variable domain (remainder filled in from reference TRBV7-9 and TRBJ2-3): DTGVSQNPRHKITKRGQNVTFRCDPISEHNRLYWYRQTLGQGPEFLTYFQNEAQLEKSRLLSDRFSAERPKGSFSTLEIQRTEQGDSAMYLCASSPGAGGRTDTQYFGPGTRLTVL.